One sample yielded the 7 T cell receptor beta chains listed below, sequenced in a study of blood T cell repertoires in COVID-19. Sequencing used immunoSEQ multiplex PCR; TCRdb keeps in-frame clones, though not all of them. The sample has around 370,000 clones, roughly 90% seen once; the top ten hold 7.3%. Sequenced material: peripheral blood. The receptors come from a woman between 65 and 79 years old with COVID-19, enrolled during active disease.

V is TRBV7-3 and J is TRBJ2-1, with D possibly matching TRBD2 (7 bases). There are 16 residues in the CDR3. V lost 5 bases and J lost 2, with 16 bases in between. Germline assignment: CDR1 SGHTA and CDR2 FQGTGA. CDR3 nucleotides: TGTGCCAGCAGCCCTATAAGGGGGGGAGCCTACAATGAGCAGTTCTTC. Translating it yields CASSPIRGGAYNEQFF.

The V gene is TRBV28, the J gene TRBJ1-1, with 9 bases aligning to TRBD1. The ends lost 6 bases at V and 0 bases at J; junction bases unmatched: 8. Germline CDR1 and CDR2: MDHEN and SYDVKM. CDR3 length: 16 residues. The CDR3 DNA reads as TGTGCCAGCAGGTCGGGACAGGGTACAATGAACACTGAAGCTTTCTTT. This codes for CASRSGQGTMNTEAFF.

The rearrangement links TRBV5-6 to TRBJ1-2, with 10 bases identical to TRBD1. The CDR3 runs to 18 residues. V was pared by 5 bases and J by 6 bases, with 19 bases of the junction left unmatched. CDR1 is SGHDT and CDR2 is YYEEEE in the germline V gene. The CDR3 protein is CASSPSTGGGRFGDGYTF. CDR3 coding DNA: TGTGCCAGCAGTCCGTCGACAGGGGGCGGGAGGTTTGGAGATGGCTACACCTTC.

The J gene is TRBJ1-5, the V gene TRBV19; 8 positions match TRBD1. Germline lookup yields CDR1 LNHDA and CDR2 SQIVND (reference sequence). The CDR3 totals 16 residues. Losses at the gene ends were 5 bases for V and 4 bases for J; bases not matched to a gene: 10. CDR3 DNA sequence: TGTGCCAGTAGTCCTTCGACAGGGGCGCTGAATCAGCCCCAGCATTTT. It translates to CASSPSTGALNQPQHF.

This clone has just a few counts. The chain is built from TRBV6-5 and TRBJ2-3, with D tentatively TRBD1 (6 bases). Germline lookup yields CDR1 MNHEY and CDR2 SVGAGI. The CDR3 loop spans 13 amino acids. V was pared by 10 bases and J by 2 bases, with 13 bases between. In DNA form, the CDR3 reads TGTGCCACCCAGGGGACCTACACAGATACGCAGTATTTT. The encoded protein is CATQGTYTDTQYF.

This clone was detected once. The chain combines TRBV6-6 with TRBJ1-1; the match to TRBD1 covers 8 bases. Germline CDR1 is MNHNY and CDR2 is SVGAGI (reference sequence). This CDR3 is 15 amino acids long. V was clipped by 8 bases and J by 3 bases; unmatched bases: 11. The CDR3 loop is CASGQQGVGDTEAFF. DNA of the CDR3: TGTGCCAGCGGACAACAGGGGGTTGGAGACACTGAAGCTTTCTTT.

CDR3 in DNA: TGTGCCAGTAGTATAGACCCAGGGGGTGGCGAGCAGTACTTC. As protein: CASSIDPGGGEQYF. The rearrangement joins TRBV19 to TRBJ2-7, with 7 positions matching TRBD1. CDR3 size: 14 residues. Per the germline V gene, CDR1 is LNHDA and CDR2 is SQIVND (reference sequence). Unmatched junction bases numbered 5, after V lost 0 bases and J lost 6 bases.